This T cell receptor (beta chain) appears in the sequencing data of a study of blood T cell repertoires in COVID-19. Study in general: Sites across the United States, Italy and Spain contributed samples from acute and convalescent COVID-19.

Sequencing was performed with immunoSEQ multiplex PCR; in TCRdb, only in-frame clones are kept and a portion is missing. The sample records around 100,000 clones, 87% being singletons. Germline CDR1 reads LNHNV; CDR2 reads YYDKDF (reference sequence). CDR3 size: 15 residues. The trim removed 1 base at V and 8 bases at J, leaving 8 bases unmatched. The V and J genes are TRBV15 and TRBJ2-1; 7 positions agree with TRBD1. Specimen: peripheral blood. This sequence was found in a man younger than 45 in a cohort sampled during active COVID-19. The CDR3 DNA reads as TGTGCCACCAGCAGAGTTTTGGACAGGCCCCATGAGCAGTTCTTC. Residues: CATSRVLDRPHEQFF.